These 11 T cell receptor beta chains were sequenced from one sample in a study of blood T cells in healthy people across ages. With a J-beta primer mix and a sample-barcoded 5' primer, a second PCR ran 7 to 11 cycles. Each CDR3 protein is one row after TCRdb ran MiXCR on the 5' RACE reads. The table shows fewer than 2 million distinct CDR3 sequences, with about two fifths occurring only once. Sequenced material: blood. The source of these receptors is a human donor in good health.

This clonotype appeared many times. This chain joins TRBV29-1 and TRBJ2-7; 7 nucleotides align to TRBD1. The CDR3 spans 14 residues. After removal of 5 bases from V and 2 bases from J, the junction contained 9 bases not matched to a gene. Germline CDR1 is SQVTM and CDR2 is ANQGSEA. In nucleotides, the CDR3 is TGCAGCGTTTCTTTTTGGGACAGTACCTACGAGCAGTACTTC. This translates into CSVSFWDSTYEQYF.

This clonotype was detected a few times. CDR3 bases: TGTGCCAGCCGCCCAGGGGGGGGTGGAAAACTGTTTTTT. Residues: CASRPGGGGKLFF. The rearrangement uses TRBV6-5 and TRBJ1-4; 7 bases fit TRBD1. The CDR3 spans 13 residues. The junction had 10 bases not matched to a gene; V was cut back by 8 bases and J by 10 bases. In germline, CDR1 is MNHEY, CDR2 SVGAGI.

The sample holds a few counts of this clonotype. The J gene is TRBJ1-5, the V gene TRBV6-1; D remains ambiguous. V gave up 0 bases and J gave up 10 bases, with 10 bases separating them. The germline CDR1 and CDR2 sequences are MNHNS and SASEGT. The length of the CDR3 is 13 residues. The CDR3 DNA reads TGTGCCAGCAGTGAAGCGAGAGGAATTCCCCAGCATTTT. It is translated as CASSEARGIPQHF.

Turning to this clonotype: An end of the junction differs from the germline gene, which may be a read error. This chain links TRBV20-1 with TRBJ1-2; D is unresolved. Germline assignment: CDR1 DFQATT and CDR2 SNEGSKA (reference sequence). The CDR3 contains 14 residues. This chain's CDR3 is CSALHGSGNYDYTF. DNA of the CDR3: TGCAGTGCCCTCCATGGGTCGGGAAACTATGACTACACCTTC.

The rearrangement links TRBV12-3 or TRBV12-4 to TRBJ2-7; TRBD1 matches at 7 bases. V was clipped by 3 bases and J by 6 bases; unmatched bases: 5. This CDR3 is 13 amino acids long. The chain's CDR3 is CASSLQGDAEQYF. As DNA, the CDR3 is TGTGCCAGCAGTTTGCAGGGGGACGCCGAGCAGTACTTC.

This chain links TRBV19 with TRBJ2-3; 7 bases line up with TRBD2. Germline loops: CDR1 LNHDA, CDR2 SQIVND (reference sequence). The CDR3 has 14 residues. After removal of 3 bases from V and 6 bases from J, the junction contained 6 bases not matched to a gene. In DNA, the CDR3 is TGTGCCAGTAGTATGGTAGGACTAGTCGATACGCAGTATTTT. Its translation is CASSMVGLVDTQYF. Using reference TRBV19 and TRBJ2-3 for the parts outside the CDR3, the full variable domain is DGGITQSPKYLFRKEGQNVTLSCEQNLNHDAMYWYRQDPGQGLRLIYYSQIVNDFQKGDIAEGYSVSREKKESFPLTVTSAQKNPTAFYLCASSMVGLVDTQYFGPGTRLTVL.

The V gene is TRBV18, the J gene TRBJ2-7; 9 bases agree with TRBD2. From germline, CDR1 is KGHSH and CDR2 LQKENI. The CDR3 loop spans 15 amino acids. The J segment lost 4 bases and the V segment lost 0 bases, leaving 4 bases of the junction unmatched. The CDR3 is CASSPPGLASYEQYF. The CDR3 coding sequence is TGTGCCAGCTCACCACCGGGACTAGCATCGTACGAGCAGTACTTC. Based on the CDR3 plus reference TRBV18 and TRBJ2-7, the full variable domain is NAGVMQNPRHLVRRRGQEARLRCSPMKGHSHVYWYRQLPEEGLKFMVYLQKENIIDESGMPKERFSAEFPKEGPSILRIQQVVRGDSAAYFCASSPPGLASYEQYFGPGTRLTVT.

The chain carries TRBV6-1 and TRBJ1-1; possibly TRBD1 for D (6 bases). Germline V CDR1 and CDR2: MNHNS, SASEGT. V lost 10 bases and J 4 bases, leaving 16 bases between the germline ends. CDR3 length: 13 amino acids. CDR3 loop: CAIKDSQRTEAFF. CDR3 sequence (DNA): TGTGCCATCAAGGACAGCCAACGCACTGAAGCTTTCTTT.

The chain couples TRBV30 to TRBJ2-5; 8 bases are shared with TRBD2. Germline CDR1 and CDR2: GTSNPN and SVGIG (reference sequence). The CDR3 consists of 14 residues. The CDR3 loop reads CATVASGLQETQYF. As DNA, the CDR3 is TGTGCGACCGTGGCTAGCGGGTTACAAGAGACCCAGTACTTC. Full variable domain (rest looked up from reference TRBV30 and TRBJ2-5): SQTIHQWPATLVQPVGSPLSLECTVEGTSNPNLYWYRQAAGRGLQLLFYSVGIGQISSEVPQNLSASRPQDRQFILSSKKLLLSDSGFYLCATVASGLQETQYFGPGTRLLVL.

CDR3 protein: CSASSKDTQYF. CDR3 bases: TGCAGTGCAAGCTCAAAAGATACGCAGTATTTT. The chain couples TRBV20-1 to TRBJ2-3; D uncertain. Per germline, CDR1 DFQATT and CDR2 SNEGSKA (reference sequence). The CDR3 covers 11 residues. V lost 6 bases, J lost 5 bases, and 9 bases lay in between.

This chain links TRBV25-1 with TRBJ2-3; D is unclear. V was cut by 2 bases and J by 0 bases, with 6 bases left in between. From germline, CDR1 is MGHDK and CDR2 SYGVNS. This CDR3 spans 14 amino acids. This CDR3 is CASSELWSTDTQYF. The DNA of the CDR3 is TGTGCCAGCAGTGAACTATGGAGCACAGATACGCAGTATTTT. Variable domain in full (rest from reference TRBV25-1 and TRBJ2-3): EADIYQTPRYLVIGTGKKITLECSQTMGHDKMYWYQQDPGMELHLIHYSYGVNSTEKGDLSSESTVSRIRTEHFPLTLESARPSHTSQYLCASSELWSTDTQYFGPGTRLTVL.